The 3 T cell receptor beta chains presented below share a single source sample, sequenced in a study of T cell changes during pregnancy in multiple sclerosis (dated by TCRdb to the late 2010s). The library was generated by the immunoSEQ multiplex PCR assay. Here the immuneACCESS table is served through TCRdb, limited to in-frame sequences with V and J called. Missing clones are a known gap in these copies; in checked studies unresolved V genes cover under half, and the rest lacks a known reason. For this sample the table gives about 110,000 clones, of which about 94% were detected only once. Less than 2% of the sample lies in the top ten. This material consisted of peripheral blood, taken in the third trimester of pregnancy. The receptors stem from a female donor with multiple sclerosis, enrolled in a pregnancy study.

The genes are TRBV5-1 and TRBJ2-1, with 12 bases that match TRBD2. The CDR3 totals 16 residues. The junction had 6 bases not matched to a gene; V was cut back by 4 bases and J by 4 bases. Germline V lookup: CDR1 SGHRS, CDR2 YFSETQ. The CDR3 sequence: CASSTVLAGGYNEQFF. The CDR3 DNA reads as TGCGCCAGCAGCACCGTTCTAGCGGGAGGGTACAATGAGCAGTTCTTC.

This chain joins TRBV15 and TRBJ1-1; 7 bases are a match to TRBD1. This CDR3 spans 14 amino acids. Per the germline V gene, CDR1 is LNHNV and CDR2 is YYDKDF (reference sequence). With V trimmed by 1 base and J by 4 bases, 3 bases remained unmatched. The CDR3 is CATSRGDSPTEAFF. The CDR3 region has the DNA TGTGCCACCAGCAGAGGGGACAGCCCCACTGAAGCTTTCTTT. Full variable domain (missing parts from reference TRBV15 and TRBJ1-1): DAMVIQNPRYQVTQFGKPVTLSCSQTLNHNVMYWYQQKSSQAPKLLFHYYDKDFNNEADTPDNFQSRRPNTSFCFLDIRSPGLGDTAMYLCATSRGDSPTEAFFGQGTRLTVV.

The rearrangement joins TRBV4-2 to TRBJ2-5, with TRBD2 matching over 13 bases. CDR3 length: 17 residues. J was trimmed by 6 bases and V by 0 bases; bases with no gene match: 7. Germline V gives CDR1 LGHNA, CDR2 YNFKEQ. The CDR3, as DNA: TGTGCCAGCAGCCAAGATTTCACTAGCGGGGGGGCTCAGACCCAGTACTTC. This codes for CASSQDFTSGGAQTQYF.